These 19 T cell receptor beta chains came from one sample sequenced in a study of blood T cells in healthy people across ages. Combining a sample-barcoded 5' primer with a J-beta primer mix, a second PCR ran for roughly 7 to 11 cycles. TCRdb reanalysed the 5' RACE reads using MiXCR and keeps one entry per CDR3 protein. This repertoire shows roughly 560,000 distinct CDR3 sequences, under 30% found once; its top ten account for around 10%. These data were likewise used in another study, on T cells of mothers and their children.

Sequencing used blood. The source of these receptors is a boy aged 5-17 years in good health.

The chain uses TRBV6-1 and TRBJ2-3; TRBD2 agrees at 14 bases. With 5 bases clipped from V and 3 bases from J, the junction kept 4 bases outside the gene matches. CDR3 size: 16 residues. Germline values: CDR1 MNHNS, CDR2 SASEGT. The CDR3 loop reads CASSLGLAGETDTQYF. In DNA, the CDR3 is TGTGCCAGCAGTCTGGGACTAGCGGGAGAAACAGATACGCAGTATTTT.

V is TRBV20-1 and J is TRBJ2-1; TRBD2 matches 8 bases. J lost 3 bases, V lost 6 bases, and 7 bases had no gene match. Per the germline V gene, CDR1 is DFQATT and CDR2 is SNEGSKA (reference sequence). This CDR3 is built from 14 residues. The CDR3 protein is CSADSGTFYNEQFF. The CDR3 nucleotides read TGCAGTGCCGATAGCGGGACGTTCTACAATGAGCAGTTCTTC.

Comments on this clonotype: One junction end disagrees with the germline gene, perhaps due to a read error. The V and J genes are TRBV5-1 and TRBJ1-1, with no clear D. The CDR3 contains 15 residues. CDR1 and CDR2 from the germline V gene are SGHRS and YFSETQ. CDR3 residues: CASGLVTKSGTEAFF. CDR3 DNA sequence: TGCGCCAGCGGCTTGGTTACGAAATCCGGCACTGAAGCTTTCTTT.

This clonotype was detected a few times. The chain has TRBV7-8 and TRBJ2-1; a weak D match, TRBD1 (6 bases). Between the trimmed V and J ends, which lost 5 bases and 8 bases, there was a span of 19 bases. The germline gives CDR1 SGHVS, CDR2 FQNEAQ. The CDR3 totals 15 residues. The CDR3 DNA reads as TGTGCCAGCAGCCCTGGACAGATATTTCTGGATGAGCAGTTCTTC. Encoded protein: CASSPGQIFLDEQFF.

This chain joins TRBV19 and TRBJ2-2; 11 bases are a match to TRBD2. This CDR3 has 15 residues. J lost 6 bases, V lost 5 bases, and 5 bases had no gene match. Germline V gene data show CDR1 as LNHDA and CDR2 as SQIVND (reference sequence). The CDR3 DNA reads as TGTGCCAGTAGTCCATATAGCGGGAGGGCCGGGGAGCTGTTTTTT. This gives the protein CASSPYSGRAGELFF.

This clonotype was counted only a few times. The rearrangement links TRBV28 to TRBJ2-5, with a weak D call TRBD1 (6 bases). The CDR3 extends over 17 amino acids. The V end lost 7 bases, the J end lost 2 bases, and 23 bases lay between the germline ends. Germline V lookup: CDR1 MDHEN, CDR2 SYDVKM. This chain's CDR3 is CASTERAWDKRQETQYF. CDR3 nucleotide sequence: TGTGCCAGCACCGAACGCGCCTGGGACAAACGACAAGAGACCCAGTACTTC.

The chain joins TRBV28 to TRBJ2-2, with D tentatively TRBD1 or TRBD2 (5 bases each). Germline V gives CDR1 MDHEN, CDR2 SYDVKM. Trimming took off 8 bases at V and 4 bases at J, with 8 bases between the two ends. The CDR3 is made up of 12 amino acids. CDR3 region: CASGGTTGELFF. CDR3 in DNA: TGTGCCAGCGGGGGAACCACCGGGGAGCTGTTTTTT.

The rearrangement joins TRBV4-3 to TRBJ1-4; D is uncertain. CDR1 is LGHNA, CDR2 YSLEER, per germline. With 0 bases removed from V and 3 bases from J, the gap between germline ends came to 8 bases. This CDR3 comprises 15 residues. CDR3 sequence reads: CASSQDPGSNEKLFF. The CDR3, as DNA: TGCGCCAGCAGCCAAGATCCGGGATCTAATGAAAAACTGTTTTTT.

V and J are TRBV15 and TRBJ2-2, with D possibly matching TRBD2 (7 bases). Germline V gives CDR1 LNHNV, CDR2 YYDKDF (reference sequence). This CDR3 contains 18 residues. Trimming took 0 bases from V and 6 from J, leaving 20 bases between them. The CDR3 region is CATSRDPAGAIGAGELFF. The CDR3 DNA reads TGTGCCACCAGCAGAGATCCTGCGGGGGCGATAGGGGCCGGGGAGCTGTTTTTT.

About this clonotype: A junction boundary mismatches the germline segment, possibly from a read error. The V and J genes are TRBV3-1 and TRBJ2-2; TRBD1 aligns across 7 bases. CDR3 size: 15 residues. Germline lookup yields CDR1 LGHDT and CDR2 YNNKEL (reference sequence). CDR3 region: CTSSLSDRDPGELFF. CDR3 sequence (DNA): TGTACCAGCAGCCTAAGCGACAGGGATCCCGGGGAGCTGTTTTTT.

The sample holds a few counts of this clonotype. The chain combines TRBV12-3 or TRBV12-4 with TRBJ2-7, with a possible D match to TRBD2 (6 bases). This CDR3 spans 14 amino acids. Deletions cut 3 bases from V and 4 bases from J, with 13 bases between. The CDR3 region is CASSFRDSLYEQYF. For the CDR3, the DNA is TGTGCCAGCAGTTTTCGGGACTCCCTTTACGAGCAGTACTTC.

This clonotype was seen only a few times. This chain uses TRBV16 with TRBJ1-1; D is uncertain. Per germline, CDR1 KGHSY and CDR2 FQNENV. Trimming removed 1 base from V and 4 bases from J, with 4 bases in between. This CDR3 has 12 amino acids. CDR3 sequence: CASSQLGTEAFF. CDR3 nucleotides: TGTGCCAGCAGCCAATTGGGCACTGAAGCTTTCTTT.

V gene TRBV4-3 combines with J gene TRBJ2-5, with TRBD2 as a possible D gene (5 bases). Germline loops: CDR1 LGHNA, CDR2 YSLEER. The germline V and J ends were trimmed by 0 bases and 5 bases, with 19 bases remaining between them. The length of the CDR3 is 17 residues. The CDR3 sequence is CASSQESGGSLGETQYF. CDR3 nucleotides: TGCGCCAGCAGCCAAGAATCGGGTGGGAGCCTCGGGGAGACCCAGTACTTC.

The V call is TRBV6-4, the J call TRBJ2-1, with 10 bases fitting TRBD2. Germline V gene sequence: CDR1 MRHNA, CDR2 SNTAGT. Trimming removed 3 bases from V and 6 bases from J; junction bases left unmatched: 2. The CDR3 covers 14 residues. CDR3 residues: CASSESGGANEQFF. CDR3 DNA sequence: TGTGCCAGCAGTGAAAGCGGGGGGGCCAATGAGCAGTTCTTC.

This clonotype was seen more than once but under ten times. J is TRBJ1-5 and V is TRBV6-2 or TRBV6-3; tentative D call: TRBD1 (6 bases). This CDR3 spans 15 amino acids. Trimming removed 2 bases at V and 0 bases at J, with 8 bases between. Germline CDR1 and CDR2: MNHEY and SVGEGT. Written as DNA, the CDR3 is TGTGCCAGCAGTTACACAGGGCATAGCAATCAGCCCCAGCATTTT. It translates to CASSYTGHSNQPQHF.

This sequence joins TRBV5-6 and TRBJ1-1, with D hard to call. V lost 5 bases and J lost 7, with 15 bases in between. CDR3 size: 13 residues. The germline V gene encodes CDR1 SGHDT and CDR2 YYEEEE. CDR3: CASSPTISIEAFF. The CDR3 DNA reads TGTGCCAGCAGTCCTACTATCAGCATTGAAGCTTTCTTT. Drawing the rest from reference TRBV5-6 and TRBJ1-1, the complete variable domain is DAGVTQSPTHLIKTRGQQVTLRCSPKSGHDTVSWYQQALGQGPQFIFQYYEEEERQRGNFPDRFSGHQFPNYSSELNVNALLLGDSALYLCASSPTISIEAFFGQGTRLTVV.

This clonotype has a count of ten or more. The chain uses TRBV7-3 and TRBJ2-1; 7 positions match TRBD1. CDR3 length equals 13 residues. Trimming cost V 5 bases and J 8 bases; bases outside gene matches: 6. CDR1 and CDR2 (germline): SGHTA, FQGTGA. Here the CDR3 DNA reads TGTGCCAGCAGCCCCGACAGGGAATATGAGCAGTTCTTC. This gives the protein CASSPDREYEQFF.

This clonotype was observed a few times. The DNA for the CDR3 is TGCAGCGTCCTCCTAGACCCAAAAGCCGGGACTAGCGGCTACGAGCAGTACTTC. Its translation: CSVLLDPKAGTSGYEQYF. This rearrangement joins TRBV29-1 to TRBJ2-7, with 11 bases aligning to TRBD2. From germline, CDR1 is SQVTM and CDR2 ANQGSEA. After removal of 6 bases from V and 3 bases from J, the junction contained 19 bases not matched to a gene. The CDR3 has 18 residues.

The sample holds many counts of this clonotype. J is TRBJ1-1 and V is TRBV7-2; 12 bases fit TRBD1. The germline V gene has CDR1 SGHTA and CDR2 FQGNSA. The CDR3 spans 14 residues. With 3 bases clipped from V and 7 bases from J, the junction kept 3 bases outside the gene matches. In nucleotides, the CDR3 is TGTGCCAGCAGCTTGGGACAGGGGGCGGGTGAAGCTTTCTTT. This encodes CASSLGQGAGEAFF.